The next 12 T cell receptor beta chains were all read from a single sample in a study of patients and donors after allogeneic stem cell transplantation. TCRdb itself ran the RT-PCR reads through MiXCR, one entry per CDR3 protein. The repertoire holds under 200,000 distinct CDR3 sequences, with approximately 24% as singletons. Sequencing input: blood, either unsorted or a sorted T cell fraction (not recorded which). The receptors originated from a human donor who was either an allogeneic HSCT recipient or a stem cell or donor lymphocyte infusion donor (not recorded which). It is not recorded whose cells these are; they may come from a transplant donor.

The chain is built from TRBV5-1 and TRBJ2-3, with D maybe TRBD1 (6 bases). V was cut by 7 bases and J by 4 bases, with 19 bases left in between. CDR1 is SGHRS, CDR2 YFSETQ, per germline. This CDR3 comprises 15 residues. This CDR3 reads CASGRLQGPPDTQYF. In DNA, the CDR3 is TGCGCCAGCGGCCGACTTCAGGGGCCCCCAGATACGCAGTATTTT.

The chain is built from TRBV2 and TRBJ2-3; weak D call: TRBD2 (5 bases). The germline V gene has CDR1 SNHLY and CDR2 FYNNEI. This CDR3 has 13 residues. Trimming left V 8 bases short and J 2 bases short, with 11 bases between. This CDR3 reads CASFRTYTDTQYF. The CDR3 DNA is TGTGCCAGCTTTAGGACTTACACAGATACGCAGTATTTT.

This clonotype occurred a few times. The chain links TRBV20-1 to TRBJ2-3; 9 bases line up with TRBD1. V lost 3 bases, J lost 4 bases, and 23 bases stayed unmatched. Germline values: CDR1 DFQATT, CDR2 SNEGSKA (reference sequence). The CDR3 extends over 20 amino acids. The CDR3 nucleotides read TGCAGTGCTAGCCTGACCGGGACAGGGAACCCCCTAGGAATACCAGATACGCAGTATTTT. The encoded protein is CSASLTGTGNPLGIPDTQYF.

This clonotype was found a few times. This chain uses TRBV20-1 with TRBJ2-2; D call uncertain. From germline, CDR1 is DFQATT and CDR2 SNEGSKA (reference sequence). The CDR3 totals 13 residues. V was shortened by 7 bases and J by 7 bases, with 16 bases between the two germline ends. The CDR3 DNA sequence: TGCAGTGTCAGATCCGGGTACGGCGGGGAGCTGTTTTTT. Its protein is CSVRSGYGGELFF.

This clonotype was observed at least ten times. This sequence joins TRBV12-3 or TRBV12-4 and TRBJ1-2; a weak D match, TRBD1 (5 bases). The CDR3 extends over 18 amino acids. V was trimmed by 0 bases and J by 2 bases, leaving 19 bases between them. The DNA of the CDR3 is TGTGCCAGCAGTTTAGCGGTTCGCAGGGAGCTACAGAACTATGGCTACACCTTC. Its protein is CASSLAVRRELQNYGYTF.

Many counts were recorded for this clonotype. The chain is built from TRBV12-3 or TRBV12-4 and TRBJ1-6, with D hard to call. There are 13 residues in the CDR3. The germline V and J ends were trimmed by 5 bases and 7 bases, with 9 bases remaining between them. CDR3 amino acids: CASSPTTNSPLHF. In nucleotides, the CDR3 is TGTGCCAGCAGTCCCACGACGAATTCACCCCTCCACTTT.

The rearrangement uses TRBV5-1 and TRBJ2-3, with 12 bases aligning to TRBD1. CDR1 and CDR2 (germline): SGHRS, YFSETQ. V dropped 0 bases and J dropped 4; count of bases not matched to a gene: 9. This CDR3 region has 18 residues. The CDR3 coding sequence is TGCGCCAGCAGCTTGGACGGGACAGGGGGCGTTCGCGCAGATACGCAGTATTTT. It encodes CASSLDGTGGVRADTQYF.

V and J are TRBV20-1 and TRBJ1-2; TRBD1 agrees at 7 bases. Germline loops: CDR1 DFQATT, CDR2 SNEGSKA (reference sequence). V lost 6 bases to trimming and J lost 3 bases; unmatched junction nucleotides: 4. This CDR3 comprises 12 residues. CDR3 loop: CSAFTGDYGYTF. CDR3 nucleotides: TGCAGTGCGTTCACAGGGGACTATGGCTACACCTTC.

The V gene is TRBV12-3 or TRBV12-4, the J gene TRBJ2-5; D is tentatively TRBD1 or TRBD2 (5 bases each). There are 14 residues in the CDR3. V was shortened by 3 bases and J by 5 bases, with 13 bases between the two germline ends. DNA of the CDR3: TGTGCCAGCAGTTTTGGGGGAGCTGGGGAGACCCAGTACTTC. This sequence encodes CASSFGGAGETQYF.

The chain employs TRBV5-1 and TRBJ2-7, with D possibly TRBD2 on 5 matching bases. Germline CDR1 is SGHRS and CDR2 is YFSETQ. V was pared by 3 bases and J by 0 bases, with 13 bases between. The CDR3 runs to 15 residues. DNA of the CDR3: TGCGCCAGCAGCTGGGTTGGGAGCGGCTCCTACGAGCAGTACTTC. Translating it yields CASSWVGSGSYEQYF.

The rearrangement joins TRBV7-6 to TRBJ2-7, with 9 bases matching TRBD1. CDR1 and CDR2 (germline): SGHVS, FNYEAQ. V was clipped by 5 bases and J by 2 bases; unmatched bases: 7. There are 15 residues in the CDR3. The CDR3 region is CASSPGTGFPYEQYF. Here the CDR3 DNA reads TGTGCCAGCAGCCCCGGGACAGGGTTTCCCTACGAGCAGTACTTC. Complete variable domain (other parts from reference TRBV7-6 and TRBJ2-7): GAGVSQSPRYKVTKRGQDVALRCDPISGHVSLYWYRQALGQGPEFLTYFNYEAQQDKSGLPNDRFSAERPEGSISTLTIQRTEQRDSAMYRCASSPGTGFPYEQYFGPGTRLTVT.

V and J are TRBV4-3 and TRBJ2-2; no definite D call. Per the germline V gene, CDR1 is LGHNA and CDR2 is YSLEER. This CDR3 is 14 amino acids long. Between the trimmed V and J ends, which lost 1 base and 7 bases, there was a span of 10 bases. This CDR3 is CASSQVRGDGELFF. DNA of the CDR3: TGCGCCAGCAGCCAAGTTCGTGGGGACGGGGAGCTGTTTTTT.